The next 13 T cell receptor beta chains were all read from a single sample in a study of shared clonotypes between healthy human individuals. The table came from immunoSEQ multiplex PCR; TCRdb's copy has only in-frame clones and leaves some out. There are roughly 700,000 clones in the sample; about nine tenths occur only once, and 30% to 40% lies in the top ten. Sequenced: memory CD8+ T cells from PBMCs. As for subset: CD45RO+ cells pooled with CCR7-negative TemRA cells. These receptors all stem from a young man in good health. Some clones in this sample may be carry-over from other donors' samples.

On this clone itself: A junction boundary mismatches the germline segment, possibly from a read error. The V gene is TRBV9, the J gene TRBJ2-3, with D possibly being TRBD1 (7 bases). CDR3 length equals 13 residues. Germline CDR1 is SGDLS and CDR2 is YYNGEE. CDR3 DNA: TGTGCCAGCCAGGGGGGTCTCACAGATACGCGGTATTTT. Residues: CASQGGLTDTRYF.

This clone was observed a single time. CDR3 bases: TGTGCCAGCAGTTTACCCGTTAGGGGCGAGCAGTACTTC. It is translated as CASSLPVRGEQYF. The chain recombines TRBV28 with TRBJ2-7; D is perhaps TRBD1 (5 bases). Trimming removed 2 bases at V and 6 bases at J, with 11 bases between. The CDR3 consists of 13 residues. Looked up from germline, CDR1 is MDHEN and CDR2 is SYDVKM. Complete variable domain (other parts from reference TRBV28 and TRBJ2-7): DVKVTQSSRYLVKRTGEKVFLECVQDMDHENMFWYRQDPGLGLRLIYFSYDVKMKEKGDIPEGYSVSREKKERFSLILESASTNQTSMYLCASSLPVRGEQYFGPGTRLTVT.

The V call is TRBV7-8, the J call TRBJ1-4, with D possibly TRBD1 on 5 matching bases. Germline V CDR1 and CDR2: SGHVS, FQNEAQ. The CDR3 is 16 residues long. Trimming removed 5 bases from V and 0 bases from J, with 13 bases in between. The CDR3: CASSPLAGATNEKLFF. CDR3 DNA: TGTGCCAGCAGCCCACTAGCGGGGGCAACTAATGAAAAACTGTTTTTT.

V gene TRBV7-9 combines with J gene TRBJ2-1; D may match TRBD1 or TRBD2 (5 bases each). Per the germline V gene, CDR1 is SEHNR and CDR2 is FQNEAQ (reference sequence). The CDR3 runs to 13 residues. V dropped 5 bases and J dropped 6 bases, with 11 bases sitting between them. The CDR3 protein is CASSPPGTNEQFF. CDR3 DNA sequence: TGTGCCAGCAGCCCTCCGGGGACCAATGAGCAGTTCTTC.

V gene TRBV27 combines with J gene TRBJ2-1; D might be TRBD1 (6 bases). The germline V gene has CDR1 MNHEY and CDR2 SMNVEV (reference sequence). This CDR3 is built from 16 residues. Trimming cost V 6 bases and J 2 bases, with 17 bases left between them. This CDR3 reads CASRILGRGTYNEQFF. DNA of the CDR3: TGTGCCAGCAGGATCCTTGGAAGGGGGACCTACAATGAGCAGTTCTTC.

V is TRBV9 and J is TRBJ2-5; tentative D call: TRBD2 (5 bases). Germline assignment: CDR1 SGDLS and CDR2 YYNGEE. The germline V and J ends were trimmed by 5 bases and 3 bases, with 11 bases remaining between them. CDR3 length: 13 amino acids. In DNA, the CDR3 is TGTGCCAGCAGTCTCTGGACTGAAGAGACCCAGTACTTC. Translating it yields CASSLWTEETQYF.

This clone was seen a single time. At the DNA level, this CDR3 is encoded by other sequences in the same sample as well. The V call is TRBV7-2, the J call TRBJ2-7, with unresolved D. CDR1 and CDR2 from the germline V gene are SGHTA and FQGNSA. The V end was cut by 1 base, the J end by 2 bases, with 6 bases between. This CDR3 contains 13 residues. This CDR3 is CASSLVGTYEQYF. CDR3 DNA sequence: TGTGCCAGCAGCTTAGTCGGCACCTACGAGCAGTACTTC.

The CDR3 region has the DNA TGTGCCAGTAGTATAGGACTTGGGTGGACCGGGGAGCTGTTTTTT. Translation gives CASSIGLGWTGELFF. This chain joins TRBV19 and TRBJ2-2; D gene uncertain. Germline values: CDR1 LNHDA, CDR2 SQIVND (reference sequence). Trimming removed 1 base from V and 5 bases from J, with 11 bases in between. The CDR3 is 15 amino acids.

This clone has just one count. The V call is TRBV6-1, the J call TRBJ2-7; D remains ambiguous. V was pared by 0 bases and J by 3 bases, with 9 bases between. Germline assignment: CDR1 MNHNS and CDR2 SASEGT. The CDR3 totals 14 residues. CDR3 region: CASSEASVFYEQYF. In nucleotides, the CDR3 is TGTGCCAGCAGTGAAGCTTCGGTTTTCTACGAGCAGTACTTC.

The rearrangement links TRBV5-6 to TRBJ1-1; TRBD1 might be the D (5 bases). Trimming cost V 4 bases and J 0 bases, with 16 bases left between them. This CDR3 region has 16 residues. Per germline, CDR1 SGHDT and CDR2 YYEEEE. CDR3 region: CASSLPAGRMNTEAFF. CDR3 sequence (DNA): TGTGCCAGCAGCCTCCCGGCAGGGAGGATGAACACTGAAGCTTTCTTT.

The chain joins TRBV2 to TRBJ2-5; 8 nucleotides match TRBD1. The CDR3 is made up of 15 amino acids. Germline V gene sequence: CDR1 SNHLY, CDR2 FYNNEI. The V and J ends lost 1 base and 6 bases, in that order; junction bases with no gene match: 7. The CDR3 nucleotides read TGTGCCAGCAGTGAAGTTGACAGGGGTTTGCAGACCCAGTACTTC. Protein sequence: CASSEVDRGLQTQYF. The complete variable domain, with remaining parts taken from reference TRBV2 and TRBJ2-5, reads EPEVTQTPSHQVTQMGQEVILRCVPISNHLYFYWYRQILGQKVEFLVSFYNNEISEKSEIFDDQFSVERPDGSNFTLKIRSTKLEDSAMYFCASSEVDRGLQTQYFGPGTRLLVL.

The V gene is TRBV9, the J gene TRBJ2-1, with 9 nucleotides matching TRBD2. The CDR3 has 16 amino acids. CDR1 and CDR2 (germline): SGDLS, YYNGEE. V lost 0 bases and J lost 2; bases outside the gene matches: 3. In nucleotides, the CDR3 is TGTGCCAGCAGCGTAGTGTCTAGCGGGGCCTACAATGAGCAGTTCTTC. It specifies CASSVVSSGAYNEQFF.

The chain uses TRBV9 and TRBJ2-3; TRBD2 agrees at 16 bases. After removal of 3 bases from V and 2 bases from J, the junction contained 6 bases not matched to a gene. Germline assignment: CDR1 SGDLS and CDR2 YYNGEE. This CDR3 is 18 amino acids long. This CDR3 reads CASSAGGLAGGYTDTQYF. CDR3 nucleotides: TGTGCCAGCAGCGCCGGGGGACTAGCGGGAGGGTACACAGATACGCAGTATTTT.